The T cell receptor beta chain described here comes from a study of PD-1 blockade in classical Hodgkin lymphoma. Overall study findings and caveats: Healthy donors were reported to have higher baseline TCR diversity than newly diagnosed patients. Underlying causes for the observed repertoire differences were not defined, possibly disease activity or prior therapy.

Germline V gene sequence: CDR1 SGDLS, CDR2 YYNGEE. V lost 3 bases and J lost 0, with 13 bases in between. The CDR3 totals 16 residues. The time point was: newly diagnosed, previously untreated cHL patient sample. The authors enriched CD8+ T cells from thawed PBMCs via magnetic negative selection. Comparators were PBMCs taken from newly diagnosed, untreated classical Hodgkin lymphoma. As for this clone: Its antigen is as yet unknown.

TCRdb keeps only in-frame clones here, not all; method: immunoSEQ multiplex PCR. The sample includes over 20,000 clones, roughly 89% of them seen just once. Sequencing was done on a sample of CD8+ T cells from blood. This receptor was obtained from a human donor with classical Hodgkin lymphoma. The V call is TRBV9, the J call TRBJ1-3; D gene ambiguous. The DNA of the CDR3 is TGTGCCAGCAGCGCTACGGGATCCCTCTCTGGAAACACCATATATTTT. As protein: CASSATGSLSGNTIYF.